This T cell receptor beta chain was sequenced for a study of blood T cell repertoires in COVID-19. Study in general: Material from acute and convalescent COVID-19 was sourced from the United States, Italy and Spain. PBMCs, B-cell-depleted T cells, or T cells were the source of the cDNA or gDNA that made up the material.

Germline loops: CDR1 LNHDA, CDR2 SQIVND (reference sequence). Deletions cut 3 bases from V and 5 bases from J, with 22 bases between. The CDR3 covers 17 residues. Only in-frame clones appear in the TCRdb table, and some are missing; sequencing was by immunoSEQ multiplex PCR. The table shows 37,000 or so clones, with around four fifths occurring only once. What was sequenced was peripheral blood. This sequence joins TRBV19 and TRBJ1-1; D is unclear. The sequence was obtained from a human donor in a cohort sampled during active COVID-19. CDR3 sequence: CASSIQLFEIGVTEAFF. CDR3 DNA sequence: TGTGCCAGTAGTATTCAGCTCTTCGAGATCGGGGTGACTGAAGCTTTCTTT.